What follows are 5 T cell receptor beta chains derived from one specimen sequenced in a study of T-cell memory formation after mild COVID-19. Each CDR3 protein is one row after TCRdb ran MiXCR on the 5' RACE reads. Of roughly 320,000 distinct CDR3 sequences in the sample, approximately 27% were seen once. Sequencing used PBMCs or a T cell subset sorted from them (not recorded which). These receptors all come from an adult woman who had mild COVID-19 (a few samples of this study predate the infection). Cell type and time point are not known.

This chain connects TRBV18 to TRBJ2-3, with D perhaps matching TRBD2 (5 bases). The CDR3 loop spans 16 amino acids. The germline gives CDR1 KGHSH, CDR2 LQKENI. Trimming cost V 3 bases and J 2 bases, with 15 bases left between them. CDR3 DNA: TGTGCCAGCTCACCCGGCGGGTCCGACTTCACAGATACGCAGTATTTT. Its translation: CASSPGGSDFTDTQYF. Full variable domain (remainder filled in from reference TRBV18 and TRBJ2-3): NAGVMQNPRHLVRRRGQEARLRCSPMKGHSHVYWYRQLPEEGLKFMVYLQKENIIDESGMPKERFSAEFPKEGPSILRIQQVVRGDSAAYFCASSPGGSDFTDTQYFGPGTRLTVL.

This clonotype was seen a handful of times. V usage is TRBV7-2 and J usage is TRBJ2-1, with TRBD2 matching over 9 bases. V lost 4 bases and J lost 7; bases outside the gene matches: 5. The CDR3 contains 14 residues. Germline CDR1 and CDR2: SGHTA and FQGNSA. The CDR3 loop is CASSSGTSLNEQFF. CDR3 DNA sequence: TGTGCCAGCAGCTCAGGGACTAGCTTGAATGAGCAGTTCTTC.

CDR3 DNA sequence: TGCAGTGCTAGAGATGACCGGCGGGCAGGGGGATCTGGAAACACCATATATTTT. Amino acids: CSARDDRRAGGSGNTIYF. The J gene is TRBJ1-3, the V gene TRBV20-1, with 7 nucleotides matching TRBD1. The ends lost 0 bases at V and 1 base at J; junction bases unmatched: 12. Germline CDR1 and CDR2: DFQATT and SNEGSKA (reference sequence). The CDR3 is 18 residues long.

This sequence joins TRBV6-1 and TRBJ2-1; 9 nucleotides agree with TRBD2. The CDR3 consists of 15 residues. The V gene's germline CDR1 is MNHNS and CDR2 SASEGT. The V gene end was trimmed by 3 bases and the J gene end by 2 bases; junction bases not matched to a gene: 2. The CDR3: CASSDIAGAYNEQFF. The CDR3 nucleotides read TGTGCCAGCAGTGATATAGCGGGGGCCTACAATGAGCAGTTCTTC.

V gene TRBV19 combines with J gene TRBJ1-2, with no clear D. This CDR3 has 13 residues. V was shortened by 5 bases and J by 4 bases, with 11 bases between the two germline ends. Germline V gene sequence: CDR1 LNHDA, CDR2 SQIVND (reference sequence). The CDR3 sequence is CASSARALYGYTF. CDR3 DNA sequence: TGTGCCAGTAGTGCTCGAGCCCTCTATGGCTACACCTTC.